This entry is about one TCR beta chain. The sample holds one count of this clonotype. The specificity of this receptor is unknown. Per-base quality was not reported, and no clone a single base away is much larger than it. A read on its own is weak evidence. Sequencing was carried out with an Illumina HiSeq 1500. The public reads were reprocessed in TCRdb via fastp at Q25 and MiXCR, keeping in-frame beta chains. Each entry is one CDR3 protein sequence, shown with its most common DNA and genes. The sample table records approximately 74,000 distinct CDR3 sequences; about 37% of these occur just once. Jointly, the top ten make up over 85% of the sample. CDR1 SGHRS and CDR2 YFSETQ were looked up in the germline V gene. V is cut by 7 bases and J by 1 base, and the space between the germline ends is 9 bases. The cysteine opens and the phenylalanine closes a CDR3 of 12 amino acids. The CDR3 DNA has 36 bases and is translated from base 1.

This entry belongs to a study of T cell repertoires in cytomegalovirus infection (dated 2019 in TCRdb). In terms of the full investigation: Peptide stimulations targeted recently identified HLA-C-restricted CMV epitopes, whose presentation resists viral immunomodulation, together with well-studied HLA-B-restricted epitopes. Donor HLA type was relevant to the analysis, because carriage of CMV infection together with the matching HLA type was indicated by public TCR beta signatures. The investigation overall reported the following: The ex vivo response was dominated by HLA-C-restricted CMV-specific TCR beta clonotypes, and the single most frequent clonotype in two of eight donors was supplied by these HLA-C-restricted clonotypes. In both this cohort and an independent cohort of several hundred donors, the cumulative frequency of public TCR beta family members distinguished carriers of CMV infection plus the relevant HLA type.

This specimen's treatment or condition label, per the study, means: in vitro stimulation with specific CMV peptide epitopes to enrich CMV-specific T cells. The specimen was CD8+ T cells from cultured PBMCs, collected from culture after CMV antigen stimulation. The source of this sequence is a human donor in good health (CMV status not recorded). Some clones in this sample may be carry-over from other donors' samples. The chain is assembled from TRBV5-1 and TRBJ2-7, with the D gene call left open. For the CDR3, the sequence is CASHGSSYEQYF. The DNA sequence reads TGCGCCAGCCATGGATCATCCTACGAGCAGTACTTC.